A selection of T cell receptor beta chains follows, all from one sample in a study of CD8+ T cells in alopecia areata. The repertoire was sequenced with immunoSEQ multiplex PCR; TCRdb's copy has only in-frame clones and lacks some. The repertoire consists of 110,000 to 150,000 clones, with about 86% occurring once and the leading ten covering around 14%. The specimen was CD8+ T cells sorted from blood, collected at week 4, from a patient treated with tofacitinib. These receptors all come from a human donor with alopecia areata. The CDR3 runs from the conserved cysteine through the conserved F or W. The order of the fields is J gene, V gene, D gene, CDR3 protein, CDR3 DNA. D genes are given only for firm matches.

TRBJ1-2 | TRBV29-1 | TRBD1 | CSVEELDRGHGYTF | TGCAGCGTTGAAGAACTGGACAGGGGGCATGGCTACACCTTC
TRBJ2-1 | TRBV11-3 | . | CASSLDPSPGTEQFF | TGTGCCAGCAGCTTAGATCCCTCCCCCGGGACAGAGCAGTTCTTC
TRBJ1-5 | TRBV5-1 | . | CASSLRGNQPQHF | TGCGCCAGCAGCTTAAGGGGAAATCAGCCCCAGCATTTT
TRBJ2-7 | TRBV9 | . | CASSVGAGSSYEQYF | TGTGCCAGCAGCGTAGGGGCAGGTAGCTCCTACGAGCAGTACTTC
TRBJ2-7 | TRBV4-1 | TRBD2 | CASSQRASGSTEQYF | TGCGCCAGCAGCCAAAGGGCTAGCGGGAGTACCGAGCAGTACTTC
TRBJ2-6 | TRBV11-2 | . | CASSAAGRSSGANVLTF | TGTGCCAGCAGCGCGGCGGGCCGGAGCTCTGGGGCCAACGTCCTGACTTTC
TRBJ1-6 | TRBV27 | TRBD1 | CASSSRGQGGNSPLHF | TGTGCCAGCAGTTCGCGGGGACAGGGCGGTAATTCACCCCTCCACTTT
TRBJ2-1 | TRBV5-6 | TRBD2 | CASSLLAGVYNEQFF | TGTGCCAGCAGCCTCCTAGCGGGCGTTTACAATGAGCAGTTCTTC
TRBJ2-3 | TRBV29-1 | . | CSVVPTLTDTQYF | TGCAGCGTTGTTCCGACATTAACAGATACGCAGTATTTT
TRBJ1-5 | TRBV10-2 | . | CASSVGNQPQHF | TGCGCCAGCAGTGTGGGGAATCAGCCCCAGCATTTT
TRBJ2-7 | TRBV5-1 | . | CASNEQYF | TGCGCCAGCAATGAGCAGTACTTC
TRBJ2-2 | TRBV7-9 | TRBD2 | CASSHSGGTGELFF | TGTGCCAGCAGCCACTCGGGAGGGACCGGGGAGCTGTTTTTT
TRBJ2-3 | TRBV27 | TRBD2 | CASSFIGGATDTQYF | TGTGCCAGCAGTTTCATCGGGGGGGCCACAGATACGCAGTATTTT
TRBJ2-1 | TRBV7-6 | TRBD2 | CASSLLVAGEVPYNEQFF | TGTGCCAGCAGCTTACTGGTAGCGGGAGAGGTTCCCTACAATGAGCAGTTCTTC
TRBJ2-7 | TRBV27 | . | CASSRGESSYEQYF | TGTGCCAGCAGTAGGGGTGAGTCCTCCTACGAGCAGTACTTC
TRBJ2-5 | TRBV29-1 | TRBD2 | CSVEGELADLQETQYF | TGCAGCGTTGAAGGGGAACTAGCGGACCTGCAAGAGACCCAGTACTTC
TRBJ2-5 | TRBV25-1 | . | CASSESVQETQYF | TGTGCCAGCAGTGAATCCGTACAAGAGACCCAGTACTTC
TRBJ2-6 | TRBV27 | TRBD1 | CASSLGTAGANVLTF | TGTGCCAGCAGTTTAGGGACAGCTGGGGCCAACGTCCTGACTTTC
TRBJ2-3 | TRBV7-9 | . | CASKRIRVVGDTQYF | TGTGCCAGCAAACGTATCAGAGTGGTTGGAGATACGCAGTATTTT
TRBJ2-3 | TRBV6-5 | TRBD1 | CASRAGTEVTDTQYF | TGTGCCAGCAGGGCCGGGACAGAAGTTACAGATACGCAGTATTTT
TRBJ1-5 | TRBV6-5 | . | CASFSGRGQPQHF | TGTGCCAGTTTTTCGGGGAGAGGTCAGCCCCAGCATTTT
TRBJ2-3 | TRBV7-6 | . | CASSLGEGTDTQYF | TGTGCCAGCAGCCTGGGGGAAGGCACAGATACGCAGTATTTT
TRBJ1-1 | TRBV7-9 | . | CASSRLGGNTEAFF | TGTGCCAGCAGCCGACTGGGAGGGAACACTGAAGCTTTCTTT